These T cell receptor beta chains were read from a single sample in a study of breast tumors, draining lymph nodes, adjacent tissues. From the multiplex PCR reads, TCRdb called clonotypes with MiXCR, one entry per CDR3 protein. The sample records 180,000 or so distinct CDR3 sequences, around 33% being singletons. The sample comprised axillary lymph node tissue. The receptor source for this set is a female donor with breast cancer. Some clones in this sample may be carry-over from other donors' samples. Both conserved end residues are part of each CDR3. A D gene is named only where the DNA matches it firmly. Clone size, where shown, is once, few, many, or a class for clones that have expanded.

V gene: TRBV10-2
J gene: TRBJ2-2
D gene: NA
clone size: NA
CDR3 DNA: TGCGCCAGCACACGGGACCCTTCCACCGGGGAGCTGTTTTTT
CDR3 protein: CASTRDPSTGELFF

V gene: TRBV6-2/TRBV6-3
J gene: TRBJ1-2
D gene: NA
clone size: few
CDR3 DNA: TGTGCCAGCAGTTACCCGGGTCCTGGCTACACCTTC
CDR3 protein: CASSYPGPGYTF

V gene: TRBV5-8
J gene: TRBJ1-6
D gene: NA
clone size: few
CDR3 DNA: TGTGCCAGCAGCCCAAACCGGGCCGCTCGCTCCTATAATTCACCCCTCCACTTT
CDR3 protein: CASSPNRAARSYNSPLHF

V gene: TRBV6-5
J gene: TRBJ2-7
D gene: NA
clone size: few
CDR3 DNA: TGTGCCAGCGCCGGAGGGGGTACAGGGTACGAGCAGTACTTC
CDR3 protein: CASAGGGTGYEQYF

V gene: TRBV5-1
J gene: TRBJ2-7
D gene: NA
clone size: many
CDR3 DNA: TGCGCCAGCAGCTTGGGTCTACAGTGGAACGAGCAGTACTTC
CDR3 protein: CASSLGLQWNEQYF

V gene: TRBV15
J gene: TRBJ2-1
D gene: NA
clone size: NA
CDR3 DNA: TGTGCCACCAGCACACTAACGACCGGGAATGAGCAGTTCTTC
CDR3 protein: CATSTLTTGNEQFF

V gene: TRBV2
J gene: TRBJ2-7
D gene: NA
clone size: many
CDR3 DNA: TGTGCCAGCAGTGGGGACCAGTCCTACGAGCAGTACTTC
CDR3 protein: CASSGDQSYEQYF

V gene: TRBV7-2
J gene: TRBJ2-5
D gene: TRBD1
clone size: NA
CDR3 DNA: TGTGCCAGCAGCTTCGGGACAGGGGATGAGACCCAGTACTTC
CDR3 protein: CASSFGTGDETQYF

V gene: TRBV7-2
J gene: TRBJ2-3
D gene: TRBD2
clone size: NA
CDR3 DNA: TGTGCCAGCAGTCGTAGCGGGAGATCAAGCACAGATACGCAGTATTTT
CDR3 protein: CASSRSGRSSTDTQYF

V gene: TRBV2
J gene: TRBJ2-1
D gene: TRBD2
clone size: once
CDR3 DNA: TGTGCCAGCAGTCTACTAGCGGGGACGGTTGAGCAGTTCTTC
CDR3 protein: CASSLLAGTVEQFF

V gene: TRBV20-1
J gene: TRBJ1-6
D gene: TRBD1
clone size: NA
CDR3 DNA: TGCAGTGCACCTGAGATGGGACAGGGGTTTGATTCACCCCTCCACTTT
CDR3 protein: CSAPEMGQGFDSPLHF

V gene: TRBV5-1
J gene: TRBJ2-2
D gene: NA
clone size: many
CDR3 DNA: TGCGCCAGCAGCCCCGGTGGGGGGGGACAAGCAAGCCTGTTTTTT
CDR3 protein: CASSPGGGGQASLFF

V gene: TRBV7-8
J gene: TRBJ1-3
D gene: NA
clone size: NA
CDR3 DNA: TGTGCCAGCAGCCCCCTGACTCGGAACACCATATATTTT
CDR3 protein: CASSPLTRNTIYF

V gene: TRBV18
J gene: TRBJ2-7
D gene: NA
clone size: many
CDR3 DNA: TGTGCCAGCTCACCACAGCAGCTTACCTACGAGCAGTACTTC
CDR3 protein: CASSPQQLTYEQYF

V gene: TRBV7-9
J gene: TRBJ1-6
D gene: NA
clone size: NA
CDR3 DNA: TGTGCCAGCAGCTTAGGGCCTAGCTCCTATAATCCACCCCTCCACTTT
CDR3 protein: CASSLGPSSYNPPLHF

V gene: TRBV6-2/TRBV6-3
J gene: TRBJ2-7
D gene: TRBD2
clone size: NA
CDR3 DNA: TGTGCCACCTCGGGGACTAGCGGATTTTACTACGAGCAGTACTTC
CDR3 protein: CATSGTSGFYYEQYF

V gene: TRBV2
J gene: TRBJ1-2
D gene: TRBD1
clone size: many
CDR3 DNA: TGTGCCAGCAGTTTTTCCGGGACAGGGAATGGCTACACCTTC
CDR3 protein: CASSFSGTGNGYTF